This T cell receptor (beta chain) was identified during a study of healthy donors' naive CD4 and CD8 T cells. Sorting defined naive CD4+ as CD4+CD8-CD45RO-CD45RA+ and naive CD8+ as CD8+CD4-CD45RA+CD27bright. General study findings and limits: Chains were not paired, since alpha and beta were sequenced in bulk. Bias from naive T cell homeostatic proliferation was not addressed.

Each TCR library used around 500 ng of total RNA and a linear amplification protocol. In TCRdb, the reads were re-called with MiXCR into one record per CDR3 protein. The repertoire holds approximately 180,000 distinct CDR3 sequences, nearly 75% seen once, with 2% to 2.5% in the top ten. As concerns this clonotype: The target antigen is unknown.

Sequencing input: naive CD4+ and CD8+ T cells sorted from blood, pooled from several donors. This TCR came from a pool of human donors in good health; the sample pools cells from several healthy donors.

DNA of the CDR3: TGCAGCGTTGAGTGGCTAGCGGGAGTGGGATCATATGAGCAGTTCTTC. Residues: CSVEWLAGVGSYEQFF. The J gene is TRBJ2-1, the V gene TRBV29-1; 10 nucleotides match TRBD2. There are 16 residues in the CDR3. CDR1 and CDR2 (germline): SQVTM, ANQGSEA. The V and J ends lost 3 bases and 8 bases, in that order; junction bases with no gene match: 13.